The clone carrying this T cell receptor (beta chain) qualifies as medium-sized. Its antigen remains unknown. The CDR3 contains 19 residues. In germline, CDR1 is ENHRY, CDR2 SYGVKD. The V gene end was trimmed by 7 bases and the J gene end by 1 base; junction bases not matched to a gene: 18. TCRdb called the 5' RACE reads again in MiXCR, with one record for every CDR3 protein. The sample lists 6,800 or so distinct CDR3 sequences; 50% to 75% were seen once. The data derive from a study of T-cell memory formation after mild COVID-19. Overall study: Among the donors, TCR clusters were largely specific to each donor. Study outcomes and limitations: Contracting CD4+ clones were located mainly in CM and EM, and CD8+ clones in EMRA. Pre-infection memory contained some responding clones, which suggested that cross-reactive memory had joined. Clones that got smaller from day 15 to 85 had even CD4/CD8, while clones growing later tipped toward CD4+.

The chain uses TRBV10-3 and TRBJ2-2, with 7 bases that match TRBD1. The receptor's source is an adult who had mild COVID-19 (a few samples of this study predate the infection). Cell type and time point are not known. The specimen sequenced was PBMCs or a T cell subset sorted from them (not recorded which). In DNA, the CDR3 is TGTGCCATCAACAAAGGACAGGACGGACGGACGGAGAACACCGGGGAGCTGTTTTTT. It yields the protein CAINKGQDGRTENTGELFF.